The entry that follows covers one T cell receptor beta chain sequence. The sample originates from a study of blood T cell repertoires in COVID-19. Study-level information: In each case, the material was cDNA or gDNA derived from T cells, B-cell-depleted T cells, or PBMCs.

Data came from immunoSEQ multiplex PCR; TCRdb stores just in-frame clones and leaves some out. The sample carries some 300,000 clones, approximately 90% recorded once. Deletions cut 11 bases from V and 6 bases from J, with 17 bases between. This CDR3 spans 13 amino acids. Germline CDR1 reads LNHDA; CDR2 reads SQIVND (reference sequence). This receptor was taken from a young woman who had recovered from COVID-19. The sequenced sample consisted of peripheral blood. The J gene is TRBJ1-5, the V gene TRBV19; D ambiguous. Here the CDR3 reads CADMRRICQPQHF. The CDR3 DNA follows: TGTGCCGACATGAGGAGGATATGTCAGCCCCAGCATTTT.